These 5 T cell receptor beta chains came from one sample sequenced in a study of neurological immune-mediated disorders. From the 5' RACE reads, TCRdb called clonotypes with MiXCR, one entry per CDR3 protein. The sample lists roughly 50,000 distinct CDR3 sequences; 16% were seen once. The sequencing input was PBMCs. Receptor source: a man in his 60s in good health.

As regards this clonotype: The missing conserved phenylalanine or tryptophan at the end of this CDR3 makes a read error likely. The V call is TRBV28, the J call TRBJ2-7; maybe TRBD2 (6 bases). The V gene lost 6 bases and the J gene lost 0 bases, with 12 bases spanning the gap. This CDR3 has 14 amino acids. The V gene's germline CDR1 is MDHEN and CDR2 SYDVKM. The CDR3, as DNA: TGTGCCAGCAGGCCGGACGGGGGCTCCTACGAGCAGTACCTT. Translated: CASRPDGGSYEQYL.

This clonotype has ten or more counts. The CDR3: CATSIDSGRYVEQFF. CDR3 nucleotides: TGTGCCACCAGCATTGATAGCGGGAGGTACGTTGAGCAGTTCTTC. The rearrangement joins TRBV15 to TRBJ2-1; TRBD2 matches 10 bases. The CDR3 contains 15 residues. V dropped 4 bases and J dropped 9; count of bases not matched to a gene: 9. Germline assignment: CDR1 LNHNV and CDR2 YYDKDF (reference sequence). Drawing the rest from reference TRBV15 and TRBJ2-1, the complete variable domain is DAMVIQNPRYQVTQFGKPVTLSCSQTLNHNVMYWYQQKSSQAPKLLFHYYDKDFNNEADTPDNFQSRRPNTSFCFLDIRSPGLGDTAMYLCATSIDSGRYVEQFFGPGTRLTVL.

This clonotype was counted many times. The V gene is TRBV7-6, the J gene TRBJ2-1; 7 bases line up with TRBD2. CDR1 and CDR2 (germline): SGHVS, FNYEAQ. The CDR3 is 14 amino acids. J lost 10 bases, V lost 5 bases, and 11 bases had no gene match. CDR3 DNA: TGTGCCAGCAGCCCCGGACTAGATTCGGGCGAGCAGTTCTTC. Amino acids: CASSPGLDSGEQFF.

This clonotype was found many times. The gene calls are TRBV4-3 and TRBJ2-5; D is tentatively TRBD1 or TRBD2 (6 bases each). V lost 2 bases to trimming and J lost 5 bases, with 15 bases between them. From germline, CDR1 is LGHNA and CDR2 YSLEER. The CDR3 has 15 amino acids. CDR3 DNA: TGCGCCAGCAGCCAATCCAGCGGAGGGGGGGAGACCCAGTACTTC. Its translation is CASSQSSGGGETQYF.

This clonotype was picked up many times. This chain links TRBV2 with TRBJ2-5, with D possibly TRBD2 on 6 matching bases. V lost 7 bases to trimming and J lost 5 bases, with 17 bases between them. The CDR3 is 14 amino acids. Germline V gene data show CDR1 as SNHLY and CDR2 as FYNNEI. CDR3 DNA sequence: TGTGCCAGCAAAACCAGAGCGGGTGGGGAGACCCAGTACTTC. Protein sequence: CASKTRAGGETQYF. Variable domain in full (rest from reference TRBV2 and TRBJ2-5): EPEVTQTPSHQVTQMGQEVILRCVPISNHLYFYWYRQILGQKVEFLVSFYNNEISEKSEIFDDQFSVERPDGSNFTLKIRSTKLEDSAMYFCASKTRAGGETQYFGPGTRLLVL.